The clone carrying this T cell receptor (beta chain) was counted ten times or more. The antigen is unknown. This sample was taken from a study of CD8 T cells in ankylosing spondylitis. Findings and caveats of the study: Significant enrichment of disease-linked clones was reportedly seen in matched ankylosing spondylitis synovial fluid. Within ankylosing spondylitis blood, a TCR beta motif made up of seven to nine highly homologous variants appeared to be characteristic. Reactive arthritis synovial fluid and blood previously showed some of these motif variants.

By quantitative 5'-RACE with molecular barcodes, the TCR beta libraries were made. TCRdb ran MiXCR on the 5' RACE reads and lists one entry per CDR3 protein. The sample consists of 200,000 to 250,000 distinct CDR3 sequences, around 25% of them appearing once. The CDR3 covers 15 residues. The germline CDR1 and CDR2 sequences are SGHRS and YFSETQ. V lost 1 base and J 4 bases, leaving 12 bases between the germline ends. The sequencing sample was made of blood, either unsorted or a sorted T cell fraction (not recorded which). The chain joins TRBV5-1 to TRBJ2-1, with D perhaps matching TRBD2 (6 bases). The TCR comes from a male donor with ankylosing spondylitis or in good health (not recorded which). The CDR3: CASSLWGDSYNEQFF. Here the CDR3 DNA reads TGCGCCAGCAGCTTGTGGGGGGACTCTTACAATGAGCAGTTCTTC.